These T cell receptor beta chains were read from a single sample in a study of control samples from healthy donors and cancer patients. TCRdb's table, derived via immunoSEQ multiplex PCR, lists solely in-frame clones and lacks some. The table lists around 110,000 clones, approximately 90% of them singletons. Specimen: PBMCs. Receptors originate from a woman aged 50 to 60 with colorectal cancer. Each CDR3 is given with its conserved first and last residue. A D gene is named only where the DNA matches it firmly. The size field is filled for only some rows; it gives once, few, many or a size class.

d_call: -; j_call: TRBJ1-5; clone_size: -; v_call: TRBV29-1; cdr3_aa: CSVVSDFNQPQHF; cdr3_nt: TGCAGCGTTGTCTCGGACTTCAATCAGCCCCAGCATTTT
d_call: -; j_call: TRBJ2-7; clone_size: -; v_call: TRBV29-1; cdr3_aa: CSVERQSPDSPQGYEQYF; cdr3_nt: TGCAGCGTTGAAAGACAGTCTCCGGACAGCCCCCAGGGGTACGAGCAGTACTTC
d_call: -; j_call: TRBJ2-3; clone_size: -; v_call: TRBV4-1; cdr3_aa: CASSHVTDTQYF; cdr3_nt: TGCGCCAGCAGCCACGTCACAGATACGCAGTATTTT
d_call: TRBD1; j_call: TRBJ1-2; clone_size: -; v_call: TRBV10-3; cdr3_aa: CAISLSDRADGYTF; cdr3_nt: TGTGCCATCAGCCTGAGTGACAGGGCGGATGGCTACACCTTC
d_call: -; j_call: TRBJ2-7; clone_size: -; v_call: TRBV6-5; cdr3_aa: CASSLENEQYF; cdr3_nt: TGTGCCAGCAGTCTCGAGAACGAGCAGTACTTC
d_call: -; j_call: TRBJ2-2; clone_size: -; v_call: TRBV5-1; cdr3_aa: CASSLVSGPTGELFF; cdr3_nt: TGCGCCAGCAGCTTGGTATCGGGACCCACCGGGGAGCTGTTTTTT
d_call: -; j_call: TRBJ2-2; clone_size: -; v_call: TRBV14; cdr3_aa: CASASRGSDTGELFF; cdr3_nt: TGTGCCAGCGCGAGCAGGGGTAGCGACACCGGGGAGCTGTTTTTT
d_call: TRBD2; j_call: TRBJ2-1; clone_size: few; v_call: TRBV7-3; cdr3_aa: CASSPSGGANEQFF; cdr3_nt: TGTGCCAGCAGCCCGAGCGGGGGAGCCAATGAGCAGTTCTTC
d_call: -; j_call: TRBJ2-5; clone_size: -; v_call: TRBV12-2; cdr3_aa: CASRLGWNTGGPYQETQYF; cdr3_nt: TGTGCAAGTCGCTTAGGATGGAATACAGGGGGCCCGTACCAAGAGACCCAGTACTTC
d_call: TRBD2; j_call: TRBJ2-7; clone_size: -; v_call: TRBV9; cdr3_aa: CASSPGGRVYEQYF; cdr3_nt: TGTGCCAGCAGCCCCGGGGGGAGGGTCTACGAGCAGTACTTC
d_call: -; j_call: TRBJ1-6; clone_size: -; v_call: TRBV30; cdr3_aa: CAWNRRENSPLHF; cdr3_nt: TGTGCCTGGAATCGGCGGGAGAATTCACCCCTCCACTTT
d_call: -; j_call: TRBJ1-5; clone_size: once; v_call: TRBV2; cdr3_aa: CASRGGVTTAVSQPQHF; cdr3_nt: TGTGCCAGCAGGGGGGGGGTTACGACGGCGGTTTCTCAGCCCCAGCATTTT
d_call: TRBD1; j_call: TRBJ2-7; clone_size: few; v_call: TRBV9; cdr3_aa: CASSVGWTGSYEQYF; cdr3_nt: TGTGCCAGCAGCGTAGGCTGGACAGGGTCCTACGAGCAGTACTTC
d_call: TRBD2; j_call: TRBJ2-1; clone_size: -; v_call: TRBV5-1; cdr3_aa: CASSLGLAGVEQFF; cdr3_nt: TGCGCCAGCAGCTTGGGACTAGCGGGAGTTGAGCAGTTCTTC
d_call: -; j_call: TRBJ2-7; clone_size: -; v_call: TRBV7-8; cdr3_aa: CASSLSGQAYEQYF; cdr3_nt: TGTGCCAGCAGCTTGAGCGGGCAGGCCTACGAGCAGTACTTC
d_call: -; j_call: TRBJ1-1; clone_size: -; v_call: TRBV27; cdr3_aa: CASSFGQENTEAFF; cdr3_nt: TGTGCCAGCAGTTTTGGACAAGAGAACACTGAAGCTTTCTTT
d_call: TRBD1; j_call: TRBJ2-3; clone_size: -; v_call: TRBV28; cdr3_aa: CASSSTGGLTDTQYF; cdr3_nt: TGTGCCAGCAGTTCCACAGGGGGCCTCACAGATACGCAGTATTTT
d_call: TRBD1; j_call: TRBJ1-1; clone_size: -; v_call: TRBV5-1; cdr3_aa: CASTKRDRGDRNTEAFF; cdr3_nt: TGCGCCAGCACTAAACGGGACAGGGGGGATCGGAACACTGAAGCTTTCTTT
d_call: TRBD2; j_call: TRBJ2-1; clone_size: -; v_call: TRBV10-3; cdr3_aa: CASRTSGMGGNEQFF; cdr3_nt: TGTGCCAGTCGGACTAGCGGGATGGGTGGCAATGAGCAGTTCTTC
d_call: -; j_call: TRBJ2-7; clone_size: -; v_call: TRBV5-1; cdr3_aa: CASSLGTAYGNEQYF; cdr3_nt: TGCGCCAGCAGCTTGGGAACTGCCTACGGGAACGAGCAGTACTTC
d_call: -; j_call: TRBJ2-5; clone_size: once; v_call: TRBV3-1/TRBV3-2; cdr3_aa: CASSQDFGRGGVLQETQYF; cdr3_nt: TGTGCCAGCAGCCAAGATTTTGGGCGTGGCGGGGTACTCCAAGAGACCCAGTACTTC
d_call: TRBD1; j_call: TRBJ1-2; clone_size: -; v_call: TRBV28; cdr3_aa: CASSLGAKTGGADGYTF; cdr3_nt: TGTGCCAGCAGTTTGGGAGCAAAGACAGGGGGCGCAGATGGCTACACCTTC
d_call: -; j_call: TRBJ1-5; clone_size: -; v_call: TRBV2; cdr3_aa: CASTRGRSQPQHF; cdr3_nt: TGTGCCAGCACCCGGGGTAGGTCCCAGCCCCAGCATTTT
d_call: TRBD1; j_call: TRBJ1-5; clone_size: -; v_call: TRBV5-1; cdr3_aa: CASSPGTGERQPQHF; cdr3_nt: TGCGCCAGCAGCCCCGGGACAGGGGAACGTCAGCCCCAGCATTTT
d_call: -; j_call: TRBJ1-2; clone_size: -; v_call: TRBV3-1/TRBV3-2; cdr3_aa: CASSGSGKGRYGYTF; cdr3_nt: TGTGCCAGCAGCGGAAGCGGAAAGGGGAGATATGGCTACACCTTC
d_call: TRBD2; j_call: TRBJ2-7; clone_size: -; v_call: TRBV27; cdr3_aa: CASSLGLAAYEQYF; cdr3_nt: TGTGCCAGCAGCCTGGGACTAGCGGCTTACGAGCAGTACTTC
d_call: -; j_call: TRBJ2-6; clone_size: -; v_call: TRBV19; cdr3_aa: CASTLRGANVLTF; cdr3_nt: TGTGCCAGTACCCTTCGTGGGGCCAACGTCCTGACTTTC
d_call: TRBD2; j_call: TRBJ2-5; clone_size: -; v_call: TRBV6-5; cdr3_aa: CASRPGTSEETQYF; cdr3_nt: TGTGCCAGCAGGCCCGGGACTAGCGAAGAGACCCAGTACTTC
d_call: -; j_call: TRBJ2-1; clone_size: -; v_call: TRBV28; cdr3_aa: CASSPLGSGLNNEQFF; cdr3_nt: TGTGCCAGCAGTCCCCTAGGGAGCGGGCTAAACAATGAGCAGTTCTTC